Following are 17 T cell receptor beta chains from one sample sequenced in a study of blood T cells in healthy people across ages. PCR was performed a second time for about 7 to 12 cycles using a sample-barcoded 5' primer and a J-beta primer mix. MiXCR, run by TCRdb on the 5' RACE reads, gives a single entry per CDR3 protein. This table has hundreds of thousands of distinct CDR3 sequences, approximately 40% appearing once. The sample was blood. These receptors originate from an older man in good health.

V and J are TRBV18 and TRBJ2-5; D uncertain. Germline V gene sequence: CDR1 KGHSH, CDR2 LQKENI. Trimming removed 4 bases at V and 1 base at J, with 13 bases between. The CDR3 sequence is 15 residues long. The DNA for the CDR3 is TGTGCCAGCTCACGTCTCTACCACCCCCAAGAGACCCAGTACTTC. Translated: CASSRLYHPQETQYF.

This clonotype was picked up one time. V and J are TRBV2 and TRBJ2-6; maybe TRBD1 (6 bases). The CDR3 length is 16 residues. Germline-derived CDR1 and CDR2 are SNHLY and FYNNEI. V shed 5 bases and J shed 2 bases, with 13 bases lying between them. The CDR3 loop is CASSRREGAGANVLTF. The CDR3 DNA is TGTGCCAGCAGTCGGAGAGAGGGGGCTGGGGCCAACGTCCTGACTTTC.

The chain has TRBV4-3 and TRBJ1-6; D ambiguous. The CDR3 covers 16 residues. Germline CDR1 reads LGHNA; CDR2 reads YSLEER. The V and J ends lost 4 bases and 7 bases respectively, with 17 bases between them. As DNA, the CDR3 is TGCGCCAGCAGCCCCCGAACCGGGAATCAAAATTCACCCCTCCACTTT. Translation gives CASSPRTGNQNSPLHF.

Written as DNA, the CDR3 is TGTGCCAGCAGTAGGACAGGGGGAGAATCTAACTATGGCTACACCTTC. Translation: CASSRTGGESNYGYTF. The J gene is TRBJ1-2, the V gene TRBV2; 10 bases match TRBD1. J gave up 0 bases and V 5 bases, and 6 bases lay outside the gene matches. CDR1 and CDR2 from the germline V gene are SNHLY and FYNNEI. This CDR3 spans 16 amino acids.

The gene calls are TRBV6-2 or TRBV6-3 and TRBJ2-5; TRBD1 is a possible D gene (7 bases). The CDR3 is 12 residues long. V lost 7 bases and J lost 7, with 13 bases in between. The germline gives CDR1 MNHEY, CDR2 SVGEGT. CDR3 sequence: CASTNQGGTQYF. Here the CDR3 DNA reads TGTGCCAGCACCAACCAGGGGGGGACCCAGTACTTC.

The chain has TRBV28 and TRBJ2-1; the D gene is possibly TRBD2 (5 bases). The ends were cut back, 2 bases at V and 11 bases at J, with 7 bases in the middle. Germline V gene data show CDR1 as MDHEN and CDR2 as SYDVKM. This CDR3 has 11 amino acids. The CDR3 protein is CASSLGEKQFF. CDR3 bases: TGTGCCAGCAGTTTAGGGGAGAAGCAGTTCTTC.

A word on this clonotype: This clone may be a read error of a much larger clone one base away. This chain joins TRBV5-1 and TRBJ2-5; 9 bases agree with TRBD2. V gave up 4 bases and J gave up 7 bases; unmatched junction bases: 11. Germline values: CDR1 SGHRS, CDR2 YFSETQ. This CDR3 spans 15 amino acids. The CDR3 sequence: CASSSGTSTQATQYF. CDR3 bases: TGCGCCAGCAGCAGCGGGACTAGCACACAGGCGACCCAGTACTTC.

The rearrangement joins TRBV7-2 to TRBJ2-5; 7 positions agree with TRBD2. The DNA end is a closer match to TRBJ2-7, so the J assignment may be wrong. This CDR3 region has 15 residues. CDR1 SGHTA and CDR2 FQGNSA come from the germline V gene. The CDR3 nucleotides read TGTGCCAGCAGCCGGGGGGACGGCTCCTCCTACGAGCAGTACTTC. It is translated as CASSRGDGSSYEQYF.

As regards this clonotype: Germline is not matched at one junction end, which may reflect a read error. The chain recombines TRBV3-1 with TRBJ2-4; weak D call: TRBD1 (6 bases). The CDR3 spans 14 residues. Germline V gene sequence: CDR1 LGHDT, CDR2 YNNKEL (reference sequence). The CDR3: CASSPQGIQETQHF. CDR3 DNA: TGTGCCAGCAGCCCACAGGGAATACAAGAGACCCAGCACTTC.

A remark on this clonotype: It may be a read error: a sequence one base away is much more abundant. The V and J genes are TRBV5-6 and TRBJ1-2; D is perhaps TRBD1 (5 bases). Trimming removed 2 bases at V and 8 bases at J, with 16 bases between. Looked up from germline, CDR1 is SGHDT and CDR2 is YYEEEE. CDR3 length equals 14 residues. The DNA for the CDR3 is TGTGCCAGCAGCTTTAACGGGGGAATGGGCGGCTACACCTTC. Translating it yields CASSFNGGMGGYTF.

The J gene is TRBJ2-7, the V gene TRBV5-4, with no clear D. This CDR3 comprises 15 residues. The V and J ends lost 0 bases and 0 bases respectively, with 10 bases between them. CDR1 SGHNT and CDR2 YYREEE come from the germline V gene (reference sequence). The CDR3: CASSLVWQSSYEQYF. Written as DNA, the CDR3 is TGTGCCAGCAGCTTGGTTTGGCAGAGCTCCTACGAGCAGTACTTC.

The V gene is TRBV6-5, the J gene TRBJ2-7; 7 bases align to TRBD1. Germline CDR1 MNHEY, CDR2 SVGAGI. V shed 2 bases, J shed 0 bases, and the junction held 4 bases outside the gene matches. The CDR3 spans 15 residues. CDR3 nucleotide sequence: TGTGCCAGCAGTTACGCGAAGGGGGCCTCCTACGAGCAGTACTTC. It specifies CASSYAKGASYEQYF.

The rearrangement links TRBV5-1 to TRBJ2-7; 9 positions match TRBD1. The CDR3 loop spans 15 amino acids. The ends lost 4 bases at V and 1 base at J; junction bases unmatched: 6. The V gene's germline CDR1 is SGHRS and CDR2 YFSETQ. CDR3: CASSRGTGSSYEQYF. The CDR3 DNA reads as TGCGCCAGCAGCCGCGGGACAGGGAGTTCCTACGAGCAGTACTTC.

This clonotype showed up just a few times. The CDR3 DNA sequence: TGTGCCAGCAGTGAAGGGGCTCGACTAGCGGGGGGACCGGATACGCAGTATTTT. Amino acids: CASSEGARLAGGPDTQYF. V and J are TRBV25-1 and TRBJ2-3; 13 positions match TRBD2. The CDR3 is 18 amino acids. CDR1 MGHDK and CDR2 SYGVNS come from the germline V gene. V was clipped by 2 bases and J by 6 bases; unmatched bases: 11.

The chain carries TRBV12-3 or TRBV12-4 and TRBJ1-1; tentatively, D is TRBD1 (5 bases). The CDR3 is made up of 14 amino acids. Between the trimmed V and J ends, which lost 3 bases and 4 bases, there was a span of 12 bases. CDR3 DNA: TGTGCCAGCAGTTTTAGAGAGGGGAGCACTGAAGCTTTCTTT. This translates into CASSFREGSTEAFF.

There are a few counts of this clonotype. The genes are TRBV4-3 and TRBJ1-4, with no clear D. Trimming removed 0 bases at V and 0 bases at J, with 5 bases between. This CDR3 comprises 15 residues. Germline CDR1 reads LGHNA; CDR2 reads YSLEER. The CDR3 sequence: CASSQDYATNEKLFF. The DNA of the CDR3 is TGCGCCAGCAGCCAAGATTATGCAACTAATGAAAAACTGTTTTTT.

To note about this clonotype: The CDR3 does not close with the conserved phenylalanine or tryptophan, likely indicating a read error. The V call is TRBV6-2 or TRBV6-3, the J call TRBJ2-3, with D possibly being TRBD2 (5 bases). The CDR3 sequence is 16 residues long. Looked up from germline, CDR1 is MNHEY and CDR2 is SVGEGT. V was trimmed by 5 bases and J by 2 bases, leaving 17 bases between them. The CDR3 protein is CASSTRVATYTDTQYL. CDR3 sequence (DNA): TGTGCCAGCAGTACCCGGGTAGCGACTTACACAGATACGCAGTATTTA.